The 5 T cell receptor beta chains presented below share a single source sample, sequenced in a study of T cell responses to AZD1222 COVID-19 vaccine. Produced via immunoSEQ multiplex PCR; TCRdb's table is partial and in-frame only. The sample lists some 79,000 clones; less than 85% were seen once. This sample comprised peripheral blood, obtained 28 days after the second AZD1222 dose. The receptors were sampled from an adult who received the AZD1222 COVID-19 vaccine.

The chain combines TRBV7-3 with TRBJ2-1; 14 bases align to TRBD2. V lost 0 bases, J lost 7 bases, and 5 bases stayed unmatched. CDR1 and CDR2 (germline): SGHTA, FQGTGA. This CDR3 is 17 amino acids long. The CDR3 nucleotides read TGTGCCAGCAGCTTAACGAATGGACTAGCGGGGGGAAATGAGCAGTTCTTC. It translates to CASSLTNGLAGGNEQFF.

The CDR3 sequence is CASSQEENRGGYEQYF. CDR3 nucleotide sequence: TGTGCCAGCAGCCAAGAGGAAAACAGGGGTGGGTACGAGCAGTACTTC. The chain carries TRBV7-6 and TRBJ2-7; 7 bases are shared with TRBD1. Germline V gene lookup returns CDR1 SGHVS and CDR2 FNYEAQ. V shed 5 bases and J 4 bases; nucleotides not matched to a gene: 14. This CDR3 comprises 16 residues.

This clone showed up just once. CDR3 in amino acids: CASSAPGGSSWTQYF. The DNA for the CDR3 is TGTGCCAGCAGCGCCCCGGGGGGGAGTTCGTGGACCCAGTACTTC. The chain employs TRBV28 and TRBJ2-5; the match to TRBD2 covers 8 bases. CDR1 and CDR2 (germline): MDHEN, SYDVKM. The V gene end was trimmed by 6 bases and the J gene end by 7 bases; junction bases not matched to a gene: 13. The CDR3 has 15 residues.

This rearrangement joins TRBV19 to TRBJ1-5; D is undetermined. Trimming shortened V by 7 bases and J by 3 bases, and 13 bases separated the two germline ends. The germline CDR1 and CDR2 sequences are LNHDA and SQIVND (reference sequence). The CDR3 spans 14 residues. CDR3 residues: CASTGLGDNQPQHF. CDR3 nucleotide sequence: TGTGCCAGTACCGGCCTCGGAGACAATCAGCCCCAGCATTTT.

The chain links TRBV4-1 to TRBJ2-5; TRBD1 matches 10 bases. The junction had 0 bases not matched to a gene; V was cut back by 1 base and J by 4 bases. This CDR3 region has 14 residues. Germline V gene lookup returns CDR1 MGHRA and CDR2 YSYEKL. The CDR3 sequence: CASSQGQGAETQYF. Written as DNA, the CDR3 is TGCGCCAGCAGCCAAGGACAGGGGGCAGAGACCCAGTACTTC.